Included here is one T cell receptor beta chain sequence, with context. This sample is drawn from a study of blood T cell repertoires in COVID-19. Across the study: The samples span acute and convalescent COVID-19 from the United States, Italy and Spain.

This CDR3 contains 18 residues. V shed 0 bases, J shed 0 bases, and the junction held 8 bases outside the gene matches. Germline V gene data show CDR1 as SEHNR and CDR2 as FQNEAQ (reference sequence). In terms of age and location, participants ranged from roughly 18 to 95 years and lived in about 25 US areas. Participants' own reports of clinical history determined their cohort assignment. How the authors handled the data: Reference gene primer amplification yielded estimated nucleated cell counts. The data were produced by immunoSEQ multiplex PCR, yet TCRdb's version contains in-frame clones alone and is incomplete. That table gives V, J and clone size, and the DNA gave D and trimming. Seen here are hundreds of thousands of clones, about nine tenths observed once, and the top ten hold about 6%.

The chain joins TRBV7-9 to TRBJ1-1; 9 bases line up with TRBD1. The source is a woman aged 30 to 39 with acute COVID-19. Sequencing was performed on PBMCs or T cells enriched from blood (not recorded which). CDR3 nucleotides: TGTGCCAGCAGCTTAGCGCTCACAGGGGGCGCGATGAACACTGAAGCTTTCTTT. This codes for CASSLALTGGAMNTEAFF.